The 27 T cell receptor beta chains in this list originate from one sample, sequenced in a study of cytomegalovirus exposure and HLA in healthy donors. PCR involved 60 Vbeta and 13 Jbeta primers. Some clones are missing from TCRdb's copy, which holds only in-frame ones; the method was immunoSEQ multiplex PCR. This table lists over 110,000 clones. Material for sequencing was PBMCs. These receptors originate from a male donor in good health and CMV-seronegative.

The gene calls are TRBV30 and TRBJ1-5; no clear D. Looked up from germline, CDR1 is GTSNPN and CDR2 is SVGIG (reference sequence). This CDR3 region has 15 residues. Trimming removed 7 bases at V and 4 bases at J, with 20 bases between. The CDR3 DNA reads TGTGCCTACTCGAGTTCCCCCCCCGAGAATCAGCCCCAGCATTTT. Encoded protein: CAYSSSPPENQPQHF.

CDR3 loop: CASSTGGNYNEQFF. The CDR3 DNA sequence: TGTGCCAGCAGTACAGGGGGGAACTACAATGAGCAGTTCTTC. This rearrangement joins TRBV28 to TRBJ2-1; 8 bases align to TRBD1. The germline V gene encodes CDR1 MDHEN and CDR2 SYDVKM. The V segment lost 5 bases and the J segment 3 bases; nucleotides outside the gene matches: 3. CDR3 length: 14 residues.

The chain couples TRBV18 to TRBJ1-5; TRBD1 matches at 8 bases. There are 15 residues in the CDR3. Trimming took 6 bases from V and 6 from J; bases not matched to a gene: 10. Germline V gene sequence: CDR1 KGHSH, CDR2 LQKENI. CDR3 in amino acids: CASSPSQGVGQPQHF. CDR3 nucleotide sequence: TGTGCCAGCTCCCCCTCACAGGGGGTAGGTCAGCCCCAGCATTTT.

The V and J genes are TRBV15 and TRBJ1-5; D gene unclear. CDR3 size: 12 residues. The V and J ends lost 2 bases and 7 bases respectively, with 6 bases between them. The germline CDR1 and CDR2 sequences are LNHNV and YYDKDF (reference sequence). CDR3 DNA: TGTGCCACCAGCAGATCGAGGCAGCCCCAGCATTTT. Translation: CATSRSRQPQHF.

V and J are TRBV4-2 and TRBJ2-7; 8 bases line up with TRBD2. This CDR3 is 18 amino acids long. V lost 2 bases and J lost 0; bases outside the gene matches: 12. Per germline, CDR1 LGHNA and CDR2 YNFKEQ. CDR3 bases: TGTGCCAGCAGCCAATTTATAGGTGCGAGCGGGAGCTCCTACGAGCAGTACTTC. It encodes CASSQFIGASGSSYEQYF.

The chain uses TRBV19 and TRBJ2-4; D ambiguous. Per germline, CDR1 LNHDA and CDR2 SQIVND (reference sequence). The CDR3 length is 16 residues. Trimming removed 5 bases from V and 0 bases from J, with 14 bases in between. CDR3 in DNA: TGTGCCAGTAGTGTCGACTCAATCCTAGCCAAAAACATTCAGTACTTC. Amino acid sequence: CASSVDSILAKNIQYF.

The rearrangement joins TRBV7-9 to TRBJ2-3; 10 positions match TRBD2. The junction had 7 bases not matched to a gene; V was cut back by 0 bases and J by 4 bases. Germline lookup yields CDR1 SEHNR and CDR2 FQNEAQ (reference sequence). This CDR3 has 17 amino acids. The CDR3 bases are TGTGCCAGCAGCTTAGCAGCGGGGGGGCCTGGGGCAGATACGCAGTATTTT. Its protein product is CASSLAAGGPGADTQYF.

The chain has TRBV5-4 and TRBJ2-5; 8 nucleotides agree with TRBD2. The CDR3 is 14 residues long. Germline V lookup: CDR1 SGHNT, CDR2 YYREEE (reference sequence). V gave up 4 bases and J gave up 1 base; unmatched junction bases: 3. The CDR3 spells CASSPGGSQETQYF. The CDR3 bases are TGTGCCAGCAGCCCGGGGGGGAGCCAAGAGACCCAGTACTTC.

The chain is built from TRBV9 and TRBJ2-1, with a tentative D call TRBD2 (7 bases). CDR3 length equals 14 residues. CDR1 and CDR2 (germline): SGDLS, YYNGEE. Deletions cut 10 bases from V and 3 bases from J, with 17 bases between. The CDR3 DNA follows: TGTGCCTCTAGCTCCGGGGGGCTCTACAATGAGCAGTTCTTC. It encodes CASSSGGLYNEQFF.

The chain uses TRBV27 and TRBJ2-7, with TRBD2 matching 11 bases. This CDR3 is built from 21 residues. Germline V gene sequence: CDR1 MNHEY, CDR2 SMNVEV (reference sequence). The J segment lost 3 bases and the V segment lost 7 bases, leaving 26 bases of the junction unmatched. CDR3 in amino acids: CASTRSRLAGIVYLGVYEQYF. The CDR3 coding sequence is TGTGCCAGCACCAGAAGTCGACTAGCGGGAATTGTCTATCTGGGTGTCTACGAGCAGTACTTC.

The V and J genes are TRBV6-5 and TRBJ1-2, with D perhaps matching TRBD1 (5 bases). V was shortened by 6 bases and J by 3 bases, with 11 bases between the two germline ends. The CDR3 runs to 13 residues. The germline gives CDR1 MNHEY, CDR2 SVGAGI. CDR3 in DNA: TGTGCCAGCAGCAGAGTAGGGGACTATGGCTACACCTTC. Protein: CASSRVGDYGYTF.

This chain uses TRBV5-1 with TRBJ1-1, with unresolved D. The V end was cut by 0 bases, the J end by 1 base, with 7 bases between. The CDR3 has 14 amino acids. In germline, CDR1 is SGHRS, CDR2 YFSETQ. The CDR3 region is CASSLESRNTEAFF. Written as DNA, the CDR3 is TGCGCCAGCAGCTTGGAATCGAGGAACACTGAAGCTTTCTTT.

The genes are TRBV5-8 and TRBJ1-2; D ambiguous. Trimming removed 0 bases from V and 7 bases from J, with 10 bases in between. CDR1 and CDR2 from the germline V gene are SGHTS and YDEGEE. The CDR3 totals 13 residues. The DNA of the CDR3 is TGTGCCAGCAGCTTGGACAGACGTTCTGGCTACACCTTC. Translation gives CASSLDRRSGYTF.

The J gene is TRBJ2-5, the V gene TRBV30, with D unresolved. The J call may be wrong; the DNA end is better matched by TRBJ2-7. Germline-derived CDR1 and CDR2 are GTSNPN and SVGIG (reference sequence). The CDR3 is made up of 12 amino acids. The CDR3 nucleotides are TGTGCCTGGAGTGTCCCCCCTTACGAGCAGTACTTC. This encodes CAWSVPPYEQYF.

The CDR3 loop is CASSLASGSSYEQYF. The CDR3 DNA reads as TGCGCCAGCAGCTTAGCCTCCGGGAGCTCCTACGAGCAGTACTTC. This rearrangement joins TRBV5-1 to TRBJ2-7; tentatively, D is TRBD2 (6 bases). Germline assignment: CDR1 SGHRS and CDR2 YFSETQ. The length of the CDR3 is 15 residues. Trimming removed 2 bases at V and 0 bases at J, with 12 bases between.

V usage is TRBV6-5 and J usage is TRBJ1-5, with D uncertain. Germline assignment: CDR1 MNHEY and CDR2 SVGAGI. CDR3 length equals 14 residues. Trimming took off 0 bases at V and 6 bases at J, with 9 bases between the two ends. The CDR3, as DNA: TGTGCCAGCAGTTACTCCCGGGGTGTTCAGCCCCAGCATTTT. The encoded protein is CASSYSRGVQPQHF.

The chain links TRBV6-4 to TRBJ2-7; D possibly corresponds to TRBD2 (6 bases). Trimming left V 6 bases short and J 2 bases short, with 17 bases between. Per germline, CDR1 MRHNA and CDR2 SNTAGT. The CDR3 runs to 15 residues. Here the CDR3 DNA reads TGTGCCAGCAGCCTAGAAGTGGGGGGAGCCTACGAGCAGTACTTC. Amino acid sequence: CASSLEVGGAYEQYF.

The V gene is TRBV6-1, the J gene TRBJ1-5, with 7 bases lining up with TRBD1. This CDR3 contains 15 residues. The trim removed 5 bases at V and 3 bases at J, leaving 7 bases unmatched. From germline, CDR1 is MNHNS and CDR2 SASEGT. CDR3 amino acids: CASSPPGTVNQPQHF. CDR3 DNA: TGTGCCAGCAGTCCCCCCGGGACAGTCAATCAGCCCCAGCATTTT.

This chain uses TRBV29-1 with TRBJ2-2; possibly TRBD1 for D (7 bases). V lost 2 bases and J lost 0, with 16 bases in between. The length of the CDR3 is 17 residues. Germline CDR1 SQVTM, CDR2 ANQGSEA. The CDR3 nucleotides are TGCAGCGTTGAACCGCTGACAGGGAGGTCGAACACCGGGGAGCTGTTTTTT. This gives the protein CSVEPLTGRSNTGELFF.

V is TRBV6-1 and J is TRBJ2-4; D ambiguous. In germline, CDR1 is MNHNS, CDR2 SASEGT. Deletions cut 1 base from V and 3 bases from J, with 10 bases between. The CDR3 totals 15 residues. The CDR3 DNA reads as TGTGCCAGCAGTGAAGTAGCTACCCTCAAAAACATTCAGTACTTC. This sequence encodes CASSEVATLKNIQYF.

J is TRBJ2-3 and V is TRBV7-2; D is undetermined. The V end was cut by 3 bases, the J end by 6 bases, with 10 bases between. Germline CDR1 SGHTA, CDR2 FQGNSA. The CDR3 is 13 residues long. CDR3 coding DNA: TGTGCCAGCAGCTTCAACAGCTGGGATACGCAGTATTTT. Protein sequence: CASSFNSWDTQYF.

This rearrangement joins TRBV7-8 to TRBJ2-7; 7 nucleotides agree with TRBD1. V dropped 5 bases and J dropped 4; count of bases not matched to a gene: 8. This CDR3 spans 14 amino acids. Germline CDR1 and CDR2: SGHVS and FQNEAQ. Here the CDR3 reads CASSPRDSTYEQYF. Here the CDR3 DNA reads TGTGCCAGCAGCCCCCGGGACAGTACATACGAGCAGTACTTC.

CDR3 region: CASSYLAGRTDTQYF. DNA of the CDR3: TGTGCCAGCAGTTACCTGGCGGGAAGGACAGATACGCAGTATTTT. The chain combines TRBV6-5 with TRBJ2-3; the D gene is possibly TRBD2 (6 bases). V gave up 2 bases and J gave up 3 bases, with 12 bases separating them. This CDR3 region has 15 residues. In germline, CDR1 is MNHEY, CDR2 SVGAGI.

This chain links TRBV27 with TRBJ1-1; D unresolved. This CDR3 region has 15 residues. CDR1 MNHEY and CDR2 SMNVEV come from the germline V gene (reference sequence). Trimming shortened V by 6 bases and J by 4 bases, and 18 bases separated the two germline ends. The CDR3 DNA reads as TGTGCCAGCAGCACCCTACTTGGGTGGGCCACTGAAGCTTTCTTT. Its protein product is CASSTLLGWATEAFF.

Worth noting for this clone: The sample holds other DNA sequences that translate to the same CDR3. The chain recombines TRBV18 with TRBJ2-7; D gene ambiguous. V gave up 3 bases and J gave up 0 bases, with 6 bases separating them. CDR1 and CDR2 from the germline V gene are KGHSH and LQKENI. The CDR3 is made up of 13 amino acids. The chain's CDR3 is CASSPGSSYEQYF. The CDR3 DNA sequence: TGTGCCAGCTCACCGGGCAGCTCCTACGAGCAGTACTTC.

The rearrangement links TRBV19 to TRBJ2-2; 7 bases are shared with TRBD2. Looked up from germline, CDR1 is LNHDA and CDR2 is SQIVND (reference sequence). The V segment lost 6 bases and the J segment 2 bases; nucleotides outside the gene matches: 6. The CDR3 consists of 15 residues. CDR3 in amino acids: CASRPPGLNTGELFF. The CDR3 nucleotides are TGTGCCAGTAGACCTCCGGGACTAAACACCGGGGAGCTGTTTTTT.

The chain has TRBV6-5 and TRBJ1-2; possible D gene TRBD1, 5 bases. V was trimmed by 5 bases and J by 1 base, leaving 14 bases between them. The CDR3 extends over 15 amino acids. Germline loops: CDR1 MNHEY, CDR2 SVGAGI. The CDR3 nucleotides are TGTGCCAGCAGTCCTTCACAGGCTGGTAACTATGGCTACACCTTC. It is translated as CASSPSQAGNYGYTF.